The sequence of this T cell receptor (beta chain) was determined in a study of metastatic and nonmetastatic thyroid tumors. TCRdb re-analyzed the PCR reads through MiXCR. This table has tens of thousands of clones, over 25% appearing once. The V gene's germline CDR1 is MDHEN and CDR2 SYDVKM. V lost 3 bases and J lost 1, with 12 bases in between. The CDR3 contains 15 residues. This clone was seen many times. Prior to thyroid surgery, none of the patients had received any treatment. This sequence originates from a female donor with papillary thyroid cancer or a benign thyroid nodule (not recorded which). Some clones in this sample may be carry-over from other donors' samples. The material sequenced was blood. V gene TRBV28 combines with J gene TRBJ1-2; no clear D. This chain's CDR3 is CASSFPRRLNYGYTF. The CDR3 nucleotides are TGTGCCAGCAGTTTCCCGAGGAGACTTAACTATGGCTACACCTTC.